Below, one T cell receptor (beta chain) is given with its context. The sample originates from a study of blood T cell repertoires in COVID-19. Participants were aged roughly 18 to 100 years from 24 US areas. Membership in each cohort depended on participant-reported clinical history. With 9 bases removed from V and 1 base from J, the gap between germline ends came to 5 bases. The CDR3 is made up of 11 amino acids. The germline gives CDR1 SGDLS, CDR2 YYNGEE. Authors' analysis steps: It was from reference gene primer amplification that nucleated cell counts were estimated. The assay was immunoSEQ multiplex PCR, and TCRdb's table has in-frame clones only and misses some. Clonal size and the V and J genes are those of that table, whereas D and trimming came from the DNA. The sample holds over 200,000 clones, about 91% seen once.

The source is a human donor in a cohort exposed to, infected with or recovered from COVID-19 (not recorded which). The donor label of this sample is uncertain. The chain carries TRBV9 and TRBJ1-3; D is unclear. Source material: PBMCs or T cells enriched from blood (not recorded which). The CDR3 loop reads CATGSGNTIYF. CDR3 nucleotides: TGTGCCACCGGGTCTGGAAACACCATATATTTT.